This T cell receptor beta chain was sequenced in a study of blood T cell repertoires in COVID-19. The wider study: From the United States, Italy and Spain came samples of acute and convalescent COVID-19. T cells, B-cell-depleted T cells, or PBMCs provided the cDNA or gDNA that served as material.

The V gene's germline CDR1 is LGHNA and CDR2 YSLEER. CDR3 length equals 15 residues. Trimming took 3 bases from V and 1 from J; bases not matched to a gene: 5. Original handling: Using reference gene primer amplification, nucleated cell counts were estimated. Repertoires were generated with immunoSEQ multiplex PCR, while TCRdb's copy carries only in-frame clones and drops some. V and J calls and clone size come straight from that table; D and trimming were deduced from the DNA. Here the sample spans about 170,000 clones, roughly 87% being singletons. Source material: peripheral blood. This clonotype was obtained from a woman in her 50s with acute or convalescent COVID-19. V usage is TRBV4-3 and J usage is TRBJ2-7; 8 bases agree with TRBD2. The CDR3 loop reads CASSQMGLESYEQYF. The CDR3 DNA sequence: TGCGCCAGCAGCCAGATGGGACTAGAGTCCTACGAGCAGTACTTC.